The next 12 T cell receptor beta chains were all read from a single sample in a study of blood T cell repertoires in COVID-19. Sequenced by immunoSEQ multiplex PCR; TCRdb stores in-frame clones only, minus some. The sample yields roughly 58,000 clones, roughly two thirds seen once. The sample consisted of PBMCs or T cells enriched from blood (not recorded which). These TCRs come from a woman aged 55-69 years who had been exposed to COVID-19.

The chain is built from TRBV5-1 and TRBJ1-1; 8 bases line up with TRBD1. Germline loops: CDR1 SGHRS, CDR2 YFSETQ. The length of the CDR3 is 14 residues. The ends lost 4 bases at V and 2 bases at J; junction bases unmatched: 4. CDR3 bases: TGCGCCAGCAGCATGGGACAGGTTAACACTGAAGCTTTCTTT. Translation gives CASSMGQVNTEAFF.

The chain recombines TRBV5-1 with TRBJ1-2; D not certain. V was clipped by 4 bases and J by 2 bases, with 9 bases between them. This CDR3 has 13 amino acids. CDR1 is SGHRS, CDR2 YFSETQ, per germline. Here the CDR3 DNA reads TGCGCCAGCAGCATAGATTCAAACTATGGCTACACCTTC. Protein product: CASSIDSNYGYTF.

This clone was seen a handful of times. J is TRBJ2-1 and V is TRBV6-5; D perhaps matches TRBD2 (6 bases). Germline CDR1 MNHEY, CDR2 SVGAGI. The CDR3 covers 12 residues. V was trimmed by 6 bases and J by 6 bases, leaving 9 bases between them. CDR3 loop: CASSNSGNEQFF. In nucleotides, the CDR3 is TGTGCCAGCAGCAATAGCGGCAATGAGCAGTTCTTC.

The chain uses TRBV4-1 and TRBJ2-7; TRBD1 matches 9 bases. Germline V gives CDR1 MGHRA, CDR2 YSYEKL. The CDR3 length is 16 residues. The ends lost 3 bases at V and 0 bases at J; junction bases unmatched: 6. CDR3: CASSQIPTGGSYEQYF. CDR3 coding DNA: TGCGCCAGCAGCCAGATCCCGACAGGGGGCTCCTACGAGCAGTACTTC.

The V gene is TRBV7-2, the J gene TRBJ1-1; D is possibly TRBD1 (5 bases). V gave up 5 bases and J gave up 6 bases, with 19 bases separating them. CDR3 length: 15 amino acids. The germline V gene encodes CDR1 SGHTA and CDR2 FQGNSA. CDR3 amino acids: CASSPLGKGGAEAFF. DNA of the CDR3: TGTGCCAGCAGCCCCCTAGGTAAGGGAGGGGCTGAAGCTTTCTTT.

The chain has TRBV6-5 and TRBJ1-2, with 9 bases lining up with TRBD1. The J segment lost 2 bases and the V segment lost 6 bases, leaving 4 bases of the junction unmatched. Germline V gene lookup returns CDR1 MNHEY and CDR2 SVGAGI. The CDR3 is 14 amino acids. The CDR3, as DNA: TGTGCCAGCAGAATGGGACAGGGAAACTATGGCTACACCTTC. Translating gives CASRMGQGNYGYTF.

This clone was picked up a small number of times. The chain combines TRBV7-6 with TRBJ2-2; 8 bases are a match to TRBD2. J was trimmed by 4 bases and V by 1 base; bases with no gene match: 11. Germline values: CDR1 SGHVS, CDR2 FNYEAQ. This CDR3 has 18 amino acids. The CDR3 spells CASSLETGGPTGTGELFF. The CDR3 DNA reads TGTGCCAGCAGCTTAGAAACGGGAGGGCCGACGGGCACCGGGGAGCTGTTTTTT.

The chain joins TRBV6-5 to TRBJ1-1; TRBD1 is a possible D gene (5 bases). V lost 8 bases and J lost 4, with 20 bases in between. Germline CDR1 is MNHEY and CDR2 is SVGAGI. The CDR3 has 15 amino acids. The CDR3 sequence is CASDPQGKLGTEAFF. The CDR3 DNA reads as TGTGCCAGCGACCCCCAGGGAAAACTTGGCACTGAAGCTTTCTTT.

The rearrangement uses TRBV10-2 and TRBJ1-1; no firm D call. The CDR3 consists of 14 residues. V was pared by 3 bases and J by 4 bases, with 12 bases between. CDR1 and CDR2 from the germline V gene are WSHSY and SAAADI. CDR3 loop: CASSDGRGGTEAFF. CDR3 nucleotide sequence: TGCGCCAGCAGTGATGGAAGAGGCGGCACTGAAGCTTTCTTT.

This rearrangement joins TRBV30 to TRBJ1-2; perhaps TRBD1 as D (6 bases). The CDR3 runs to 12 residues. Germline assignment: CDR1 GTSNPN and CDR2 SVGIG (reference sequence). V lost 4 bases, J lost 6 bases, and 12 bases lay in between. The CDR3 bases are TGTGCCTGGAACAGGGTTTTGAATGGCTACACCTTC. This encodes CAWNRVLNGYTF. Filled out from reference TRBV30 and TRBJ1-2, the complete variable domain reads SQTIHQWPATLVQPVGSPLSLECTVEGTSNPNLYWYRQAAGRGLQLLFYSVGIGQISSEVPQNLSASRPQDRQFILSSKKLLLSDSGFYLCAWNRVLNGYTFGSGTRLTVV.

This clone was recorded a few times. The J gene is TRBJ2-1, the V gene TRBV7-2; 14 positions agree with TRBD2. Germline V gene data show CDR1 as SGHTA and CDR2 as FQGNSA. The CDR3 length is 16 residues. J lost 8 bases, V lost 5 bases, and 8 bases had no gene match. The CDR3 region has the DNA TGTGCCAGCAGCCGCACCAGGACTAGCGGGAGGCATGAGCAGTTCTTC. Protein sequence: CASSRTRTSGRHEQFF.

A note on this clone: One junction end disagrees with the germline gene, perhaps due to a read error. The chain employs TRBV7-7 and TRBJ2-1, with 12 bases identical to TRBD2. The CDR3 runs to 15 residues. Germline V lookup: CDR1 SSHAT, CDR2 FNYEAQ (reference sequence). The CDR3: CASSLGLAGNNEQFF. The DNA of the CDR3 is TGTGCTAGCAGCTTAGGACTAGCGGGAAATAATGAGCAGTTCTTC.